This T cell receptor (beta chain) comes out of a study of T-cell reconstitution after alpha-beta-depleted transplantation in children. This clonotype was recorded a few times. V was clipped by 6 bases and J by 5 bases, with 13 bases between them. The CDR3 loop spans 13 amino acids. Germline V gives CDR1 MNHEY, CDR2 SMNVEV (reference sequence). Preparation of the TCRbeta library involved a method that used unique molecular identifiers. A single record per CDR3 protein comes from TCRdb applying MiXCR to the PCR reads. Of 350,000 to 450,000 distinct CDR3 sequences listed, 20% are singletons. The J gene is TRBJ2-5, the V gene TRBV27, with D tentatively TRBD2 (5 bases). The material was PBMCs from the stem cell graft donor, obtained from the stem cell graft. The sequence was obtained from a human donor who donated a stem cell graft to a child with acute myeloid leukemia. The DNA for the CDR3 is TGTGCCAGCAGCACGGACTTGAAGGAGACCCAGTACTTC. Amino acid sequence: CASSTDLKETQYF.